Detailed here is one T cell receptor beta chain. The data were taken from a study of STAT5B mutations in CD4+ large granular lymphocyte leukemia. The survey-level immunoSEQ assay was used. The protocol was immunoSEQ multiplex PCR, while the TCRdb copy is restricted to in-frame clones and leaves out a portion. The top ten clones hold less than 0.3% of a sample with some 33,000 clones, roughly 80% of them seen once. Germline CDR1 reads SGDLS; CDR2 reads YYNGEE. J lost 2 bases, V lost 0 bases, and 2 bases had no gene match. The CDR3 runs to 16 residues. Sample: CD4+ T cells from blood buffy coats. The chain is built from TRBV9 and TRBJ2-2, with 9 bases lining up with TRBD2. The sequence derives from a human donor in good health. CDR3 loop: CASSVGGGANTGELFF. The CDR3 DNA reads as TGTGCCAGCAGCGTAGGCGGGGGGGCAAACACCGGGGAGCTGTTTTTT. The full variable domain, in which reference TRBV9 and TRBJ2-2 provide the parts outside the CDR3, is DSGVTQTPKHLITATGQRVTLRCSPRSGDLSVYWYQQSLDQGLQFLIQYYNGEERAKGNILERFSAQQFPDLHSELNLSSLELGDSALYFCASSVGGGANTGELFFGEGSRLTVL.